A single sample gave rise to the 28 T cell receptor beta chains below, sequenced in a study of shared clonotypes between healthy human individuals. Naive CD8 cells were CD45RO-negative, positively selected for CCR7, excluding terminally differentiated effector memory CD45RA+ cells. Method: immunoSEQ multiplex PCR; TCRdb's copy keeps in-frame clones and lacks some. The repertoire consists of about 2.2 million clones, with approximately 92% occurring once and the leading ten covering 1.5% to 2%. Source material: naive CD8+ T cells from PBMCs. The origin of the receptors is a man aged 18 to 29 in good health. Some clones in this sample may be carry-over from other donors' samples.

The CDR3 reads CASRRAYRQGENEAFF. In DNA, the CDR3 is TGCGCCAGCAGGCGGGCCTATAGACAGGGGGAAAATGAAGCTTTCTTT. The chain has TRBV5-1 and TRBJ1-1, with 9 bases matching TRBD1. Germline V lookup: CDR1 SGHRS, CDR2 YFSETQ. Trimming cost V 5 bases and J 7 bases; bases outside gene matches: 15. CDR3 length equals 16 residues.

The J gene is TRBJ2-7, the V gene TRBV28; TRBD2 agrees at 7 bases. Germline lookup yields CDR1 MDHEN and CDR2 SYDVKM. There are 14 residues in the CDR3. The V gene end was trimmed by 5 bases and the J gene end by 4 bases; junction bases not matched to a gene: 8. CDR3 in amino acids: CASSKRGSLYEQYF. As DNA, the CDR3 is TGTGCCAGCAGTAAGCGCGGGAGTTTGTACGAGCAGTACTTC.

The chain links TRBV10-3 to TRBJ2-1, with TRBD2 identical over 9 bases. Germline V gives CDR1 ENHRY, CDR2 SYGVKD. This CDR3 is built from 21 residues. V lost 6 bases to trimming and J lost 6 bases; unmatched junction nucleotides: 27. The CDR3 loop reads CAIRGLEVTPKRGRALNEQFF. The CDR3 region has the DNA TGTGCCATCAGGGGACTGGAGGTGACGCCAAAACGCGGGAGGGCCCTCAATGAGCAGTTCTTC.

The chain uses TRBV10-3 and TRBJ2-3; TRBD1 agrees at 7 bases. The CDR3 length is 15 residues. V shed 5 bases and J 6 bases; nucleotides not matched to a gene: 11. Germline values: CDR1 ENHRY, CDR2 SYGVKD. In nucleotides, the CDR3 is TGTGCCATCAGTACCACGACAGGGTCGAAGGATACGCAGTATTTT. It translates to CAISTTTGSKDTQYF.

This clone was seen a handful of times. This chain joins TRBV2 and TRBJ1-5, with D possibly being TRBD1 (6 bases). Trimming left V 4 bases short and J 9 bases short, with 16 bases between. Germline lookup yields CDR1 SNHLY and CDR2 FYNNEI. The CDR3 totals 14 residues. The CDR3 sequence: CASSVVGGQTPQHF. CDR3 DNA sequence: TGTGCCAGCAGTGTGGTTGGGGGACAAACGCCCCAGCATTTT.

A single count supports this clone. Compared with germline, one end of the junction differs, possibly owing to a read error. The chain couples TRBV29-1 to TRBJ2-2; possible D gene TRBD1, 5 bases. Germline assignment: CDR1 SQVTM and CDR2 ANQGSEA. This CDR3 is 14 amino acids long. The CDR3 nucleotides are TGCAGCGTTCAAGACAGATCAAACACCGGGGAGCTGTTTTTT. Translating it yields CSVQDRSNTGELFF.

This chain uses TRBV7-2 with TRBJ2-1, with D possibly matching TRBD2 (6 bases). Germline V CDR1 and CDR2: SGHTA, FQGNSA. This CDR3 has 17 amino acids. With 1 base removed from V and 2 bases from J, the gap between germline ends came to 15 bases. The CDR3 coding sequence is TGTGCCAGCAGCTTAGGATATTTGGTAGCGGCCTACAATGAGCAGTTCTTC. Amino acid sequence: CASSLGYLVAAYNEQFF.

This sequence joins TRBV6-5 and TRBJ2-5; 7 positions match TRBD2. J gave up 4 bases and V 2 bases, and 1 base lay outside the gene matches. The CDR3 is made up of 13 amino acids. Germline V gene sequence: CDR1 MNHEY, CDR2 SVGAGI. This CDR3 reads CASSYGGVETQYF. The CDR3 nucleotides read TGTGCCAGCAGTTACGGGGGGGTAGAGACCCAGTACTTC.

V and J are TRBV19 and TRBJ2-1; the match to TRBD2 covers 7 bases. V lost 3 bases, J lost 3 bases, and 5 bases stayed unmatched. Germline-derived CDR1 and CDR2 are LNHDA and SQIVND (reference sequence). The CDR3 spans 15 residues. In DNA, the CDR3 is TGTGCCAGTAGTATTCGAGCTAGCGGCTACAATGAGCAGTTCTTC. Amino acid sequence: CASSIRASGYNEQFF.

The V gene is TRBV7-6, the J gene TRBJ2-7, with D possibly TRBD1 on 5 matching bases. The CDR3 extends over 15 amino acids. The V gene's germline CDR1 is SGHVS and CDR2 FNYEAQ. Trimming took off 5 bases at V and 2 bases at J, with 16 bases between the two ends. This chain's CDR3 is CASSPLTTAAYEQYF. The CDR3 DNA reads as TGTGCCAGCAGCCCATTGACGACAGCAGCCTACGAGCAGTACTTC.

This clone has just a few counts. This same CDR3 is encoded by further DNA sequences in the sample. The rearrangement links TRBV7-3 to TRBJ1-3, with D possibly matching TRBD1 (5 bases). The V gene lost 2 bases and the J gene lost 0 bases, with 5 bases spanning the gap. The CDR3 runs 14 residues. CDR1 and CDR2 from the germline V gene are SGHTA and FQGTGA. CDR3 amino acids: CASSLGGSGNTIYF. DNA of the CDR3: TGTGCCAGCAGCTTAGGGGGCTCTGGAAACACCATATATTTT.

The chain links TRBV18 to TRBJ2-3, with TRBD2 matching 10 bases. J was trimmed by 4 bases and V by 1 base; bases with no gene match: 14. The CDR3 loop spans 19 amino acids. CDR1 is KGHSH and CDR2 is LQKENI in the germline V gene. The chain's CDR3 is CASSPRPSGSGVGSDTQYF. The CDR3 region has the DNA TGTGCCAGCTCACCACGGCCTAGCGGGAGTGGCGTGGGGTCAGATACGCAGTATTTT.

The rearrangement uses TRBV11-2 and TRBJ2-5; TRBD2 matches 7 bases. The V gene end was trimmed by 4 bases and the J gene end by 1 base; junction bases not matched to a gene: 6. The CDR3 spans 15 residues. Looked up from germline, CDR1 is SGHAT and CDR2 is FQNNGV. This CDR3 reads CASSSGLVLQETQYF. Written as DNA, the CDR3 is TGTGCCAGCAGCTCCGGACTAGTTCTCCAAGAGACCCAGTACTTC.

The V gene is TRBV6-1, the J gene TRBJ1-5; a weak D match, TRBD1 (6 bases). CDR3 length: 15 amino acids. Per the germline V gene, CDR1 is MNHNS and CDR2 is SASEGT. The V end was cut by 3 bases, the J end by 7 bases, with 16 bases between. CDR3 nucleotides: TGTGCCAGCAGTGATGCGGCAGGGGCACGGCAGCCCCAGCATTTT. Protein product: CASSDAAGARQPQHF.

The V and J genes are TRBV19 and TRBJ1-2; 7 nucleotides match TRBD1. The germline CDR1 and CDR2 sequences are LNHDA and SQIVND (reference sequence). Unmatched junction bases numbered 6, after V lost 1 base and J lost 4 bases. The CDR3 is 15 amino acids. CDR3 DNA sequence: TGTGCCAGTAGTATAGCCCTAACAGGGGCCTATGGCTACACCTTC. This translates into CASSIALTGAYGYTF.

Points on this clone: This sample also contains other DNA sequences that code for the same CDR3. The genes are TRBV27 and TRBJ1-1, with D maybe TRBD1 (5 bases). CDR3 length: 13 residues. Germline V lookup: CDR1 MNHEY, CDR2 SMNVEV (reference sequence). Between the trimmed V and J ends, which lost 3 bases and 4 bases, there was a span of 9 bases. In DNA, the CDR3 is TGTGCCAGCAGTTTGGGGGGAGCCACTGAAGCTTTCTTT. It codes for CASSLGGATEAFF.

The chain couples TRBV5-8 to TRBJ1-2; no clear D. This CDR3 is 12 amino acids long. Trimming left V 4 bases short and J 9 bases short, with 13 bases between. The germline V gene has CDR1 SGHTS and CDR2 YDEGEE. CDR3 nucleotide sequence: TGTGCCAGCAGCGGCCACCCCCTTAGCTACACCTTC. Protein sequence: CASSGHPLSYTF.

With respect to this clone: This same CDR3 is encoded by further DNA sequences in the sample. The J gene is TRBJ2-7, the V gene TRBV6-5; a possible D gene is TRBD2 (5 bases). The germline gives CDR1 MNHEY, CDR2 SVGAGI. The CDR3 runs to 12 residues. V shed 2 bases and J shed 7 bases, with 9 bases lying between them. The CDR3 sequence: CASSYPSGEQYF. The DNA of the CDR3 is TGTGCCAGCAGTTACCCCTCGGGGGAGCAGTACTTC.

The chain employs TRBV19 and TRBJ2-3; 10 nucleotides match TRBD2. Trimming took 5 bases from V and 0 from J; bases not matched to a gene: 11. The CDR3 contains 18 residues. Germline lookup yields CDR1 LNHDA and CDR2 SQIVND (reference sequence). CDR3 sequence: CASSELAGVGTSTDTQYF. The CDR3 DNA is TGTGCCAGTAGTGAGCTAGCGGGAGTTGGCACTAGCACAGATACGCAGTATTTT. The whole variable domain, filled in from reference TRBV19 and TRBJ2-3, reads DGGITQSPKYLFRKEGQNVTLSCEQNLNHDAMYWYRQDPGQGLRLIYYSQIVNDFQKGDIAEGYSVSREKKESFPLTVTSAQKNPTAFYLCASSELAGVGTSTDTQYFGPGTRLTVL.

This chain connects TRBV14 to TRBJ2-1, with 11 bases identical to TRBD2. CDR1 SGHDN and CDR2 FVKESK come from the germline V gene. V shed 5 bases and J 3 bases; nucleotides not matched to a gene: 6. This CDR3 has 16 amino acids. CDR3 sequence (DNA): TGTGCCAGCAGCACGACTAGCGGGATGATCTACAATGAGCAGTTCTTC. Its translation is CASSTTSGMIYNEQFF. The complete variable domain, with remaining parts taken from reference TRBV14 and TRBJ2-1, reads EAGVTQFPSHSVIEKGQTVTLRCDPISGHDNLYWYRRVMGKEIKFLLHFVKESKQDESGMPNNRFLAERTGGTYSTLKVQPAELEDSGVYFCASSTTSGMIYNEQFFGPGTRLTVL.

Here the CDR3 DNA reads TGTGCCAGCAGCCAAGCGACAACAGCCGAGCAGTACTTC. It codes for CASSQATTAEQYF. The rearrangement uses TRBV14 and TRBJ2-7; D unresolved. CDR1 is SGHDN, CDR2 FVKESK, per germline. Trimming pared 1 base from V and 6 bases from J, leaving 10 bases between. The CDR3 loop spans 13 amino acids. The full variable domain, with the rest looked up from reference TRBV14 and TRBJ2-7, is EAGVTQFPSHSVIEKGQTVTLRCDPISGHDNLYWYRRVMGKEIKFLLHFVKESKQDESGMPNNRFLAERTGGTYSTLKVQPAELEDSGVYFCASSQATTAEQYFGPGTRLTVT.

The V gene is TRBV19, the J gene TRBJ2-7; D not resolved. CDR1 and CDR2 (germline): LNHDA, SQIVND (reference sequence). The CDR3 consists of 16 residues. Deletions cut 1 base from V and 5 bases from J, with 18 bases between. The CDR3 sequence is CASSIGIGAEQDEQYF. CDR3 nucleotide sequence: TGTGCCAGTAGTATAGGGATCGGCGCGGAGCAAGACGAGCAGTACTTC.

V usage is TRBV11-2 and J usage is TRBJ2-1; a possible D gene is TRBD2 (6 bases). This CDR3 is 16 amino acids long. The germline CDR1 and CDR2 sequences are SGHAT and FQNNGV. V dropped 1 base and J dropped 2 bases, with 12 bases sitting between them. Written as DNA, the CDR3 is TGTGCCAGCAGCTTAGCCCAGCGGGTAGCCTACAATGAGCAGTTCTTC. Protein: CASSLAQRVAYNEQFF.

The chain combines TRBV5-6 with TRBJ1-5; unclear D gene. Germline CDR1 and CDR2: SGHDT and YYEEEE. Trimming shortened V by 0 bases and J by 5 bases, and 6 bases separated the two germline ends. The CDR3 has 13 amino acids. The CDR3 DNA reads TGTGCCAGCAGCTTGGCTGTCGATCAGCCCCAGCATTTT. It codes for CASSLAVDQPQHF.

The J gene is TRBJ1-1, the V gene TRBV10-3, with D possibly being TRBD1 (5 bases). Germline V CDR1 and CDR2: ENHRY, SYGVKD. Deletions cut 0 bases from V and 2 bases from J, with 13 bases between. This CDR3 has 16 amino acids. The CDR3, as DNA: TGTGCCATCAGTGAGTCGGGAATCAGGGTAAACACTGAAGCTTTCTTT. Translating gives CAISESGIRVNTEAFF.

The J gene is TRBJ2-5, the V gene TRBV28; 9 bases are a match to TRBD2. V lost 0 bases and J lost 4; bases outside the gene matches: 3. Germline assignment: CDR1 MDHEN and CDR2 SYDVKM. This CDR3 is built from 15 residues. In DNA form, the CDR3 reads TGTGCCAGCAGTTTATGGCGGGAGGGAGGAGAGACCCAGTACTTC. This encodes CASSLWREGGETQYF.

The chain recombines TRBV25-1 with TRBJ1-2, with a weak D call TRBD1 (6 bases). Trimming cost V 3 bases and J 3 bases, with 14 bases left between them. The CDR3 is 15 amino acids. Germline CDR1 reads MGHDK; CDR2 reads SYGVNS. In DNA form, the CDR3 reads TGTGCCAGCAGTGAGCCTCAGGGGTTGGACTATGGCTACACCTTC. This sequence encodes CASSEPQGLDYGYTF.

The V call is TRBV7-9, the J call TRBJ2-1; D possibly corresponds to TRBD2 (6 bases). CDR1 and CDR2 (germline): SEHNR, FQNEAQ (reference sequence). V was clipped by 8 bases and J by 12 bases, with 20 bases between them. This CDR3 has 13 residues. The CDR3 sequence is CASLGGTGYWQFF. The CDR3 DNA reads as TGTGCCAGCCTTGGAGGGACGGGATACTGGCAGTTCTTC.